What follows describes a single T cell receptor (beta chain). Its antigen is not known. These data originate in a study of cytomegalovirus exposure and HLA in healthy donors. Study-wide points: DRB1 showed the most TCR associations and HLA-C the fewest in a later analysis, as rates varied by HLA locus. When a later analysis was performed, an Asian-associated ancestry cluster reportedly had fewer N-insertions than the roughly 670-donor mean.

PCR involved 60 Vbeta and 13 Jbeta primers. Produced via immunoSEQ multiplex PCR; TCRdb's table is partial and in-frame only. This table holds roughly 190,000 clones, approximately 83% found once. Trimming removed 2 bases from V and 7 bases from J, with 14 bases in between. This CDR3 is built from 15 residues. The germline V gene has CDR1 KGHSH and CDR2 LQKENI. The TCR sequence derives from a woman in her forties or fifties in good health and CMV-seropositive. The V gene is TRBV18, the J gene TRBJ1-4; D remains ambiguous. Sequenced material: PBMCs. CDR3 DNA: TGTGCCAGCTCACCATTAGCCGGGGTCGGTGAAAAACTGTTTTTT. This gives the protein CASSPLAGVGEKLFF.